The 28 T cell receptor beta chains listed next were all sequenced from one sample in a study of Ad26.COV2.S vaccination and SARS-CoV-2 variants. Here immunoSEQ multiplex PCR was the method, and the copy in TCRdb shows in-frame clones only, minus some. The repertoire has 450,000 to 550,000 clones, roughly 87% of them found once; the top ten carry roughly 2.5%. Treatment reported: some 19 received Ad26.COV2.S at low or high dose, single or two shots; about 5 received placebo; per-sample allocation not given. Sampling happened 63 days after the first vaccine or placebo injection. Sequenced here: peripheral blood, sampled in a trial of Ad26.COV2.S vaccine versus placebo. The source of these receptors is a person aged 18-60 years who received the Ad26.COV2.S COVID-19 vaccine or a placebo.

J is TRBJ2-4 and V is TRBV4-1; D possibly corresponds to TRBD2 (5 bases). This CDR3 contains 15 residues. Trimming removed 3 bases from V and 9 bases from J, with 18 bases in between. Per germline, CDR1 MGHRA and CDR2 YSYEKL. CDR3 residues: CASSHWEKEGGIQYF. In DNA form, the CDR3 reads TGCGCCAGCAGCCACTGGGAGAAGGAAGGAGGCATTCAGTACTTC.

As concerns this clone: This specimen includes other DNA sequences encoding the same CDR3. V is TRBV6-2 or TRBV6-3 and J is TRBJ2-7, with a possible D match to TRBD2 (5 bases). From germline, CDR1 is MNHEY and CDR2 SVGEGT. V lost 1 base, J lost 3 bases, and 7 bases lay in between. This CDR3 contains 13 residues. CDR3: CASSYLRDYEQYV. The CDR3 DNA reads TGTGCCAGCAGTTACTTACGGGACTACGAGCAGTACGTC.

In the case of this clone: Sequence at one end of the junction differs from germline and may be a read error. The V and J genes are TRBV5-1 and TRBJ1-2; 7 bases are shared with TRBD1. The CDR3 spans 12 residues. Per the germline V gene, CDR1 is SGHRS and CDR2 is YFSETQ. For the CDR3, the DNA is TGCGCCAGCAGCTTGGACAGGGGCAGTCCCCACTTC. Residues: CASSLDRGSPHF.

This clone was counted once. The J gene is TRBJ2-1, the V gene TRBV9, with 7 bases matching TRBD1. Germline assignment: CDR1 SGDLS and CDR2 YYNGEE. This CDR3 region has 17 residues. J lost 1 base, V lost 4 bases, and 11 bases had no gene match. CDR3 DNA: TGTGCCAGCAGCCAAACCGGGACAGCTTCTTCCTACAATGAGCAGTTCTTC. This gives the protein CASSQTGTASSYNEQFF.

This rearrangement joins TRBV12-5 to TRBJ2-1; the match to TRBD2 covers 8 bases. The germline V gene encodes CDR1 LGHNT and CDR2 FRNRAP. V shed 6 bases, J shed 2 bases, and the junction held 18 bases outside the gene matches. The CDR3 length is 19 residues. CDR3 nucleotides: TGTGCTAGTGGCCCCGGTAGGGACGGGAGGGGCCCCCCCTACAATGAGCAGTTCTTC. Translation: CASGPGRDGRGPPYNEQFF.

There are a few counts of this clone. The J gene is TRBJ1-5, the V gene TRBV19, with D possibly matching TRBD1 (5 bases). Between the trimmed V and J ends, which lost 1 base and 4 bases, there was a span of 23 bases. CDR1 is LNHDA, CDR2 SQIVND, per germline (reference sequence). CDR3 length: 19 residues. The CDR3 DNA is TGTGCCAGTAGTATAGGCCGAGGGACGTACCTTGGACGGAATCAGCCCCAGCATTTT. Protein product: CASSIGRGTYLGRNQPQHF.

The chain joins TRBV18 to TRBJ2-5; D gene uncertain. This CDR3 has 14 residues. V was shortened by 3 bases and J by 7 bases, with 15 bases between the two germline ends. The germline V gene encodes CDR1 KGHSH and CDR2 LQKENI. CDR3 residues: CASSPWVLKGTQYF. The CDR3 bases are TGTGCCAGCTCACCGTGGGTACTGAAAGGGACCCAGTACTTC.

This clone was detected once. The chain is built from TRBV29-1 and TRBJ2-5, with D tentatively TRBD2 (5 bases). CDR3 size: 13 residues. V was trimmed by 6 bases and J by 4 bases, leaving 15 bases between them. Per the germline V gene, CDR1 is SQVTM and CDR2 is ANQGSEA. CDR3 DNA: TGCAGCGTGGCGAGGATTCGGGGAGAGACCCAGTACTTC. Translated: CSVARIRGETQYF.

This rearrangement joins TRBV7-9 to TRBJ2-3; 7 bases map to TRBD2. The CDR3 has 17 residues. The V gene end was trimmed by 2 bases and the J gene end by 2 bases; junction bases not matched to a gene: 10. Germline CDR1 SEHNR, CDR2 FQNEAQ (reference sequence). CDR3 in DNA: TGTGCCAGCAGCTTAATGATGGCGGGAGCTGCCACAGATACGCAGTATTTT. This encodes CASSLMMAGAATDTQYF.

The V and J genes are TRBV4-2 and TRBJ2-4; D is unclear. Germline V gives CDR1 LGHNA, CDR2 YNFKEQ. The CDR3 loop spans 15 amino acids. V lost 4 bases, J lost 2 bases, and 12 bases lay in between. The DNA for the CDR3 is TGTGCCAGCAGCCTCTTTTCGGCTACCAAAAACATTCAGTACTTC. Amino acids: CASSLFSATKNIQYF.

The V gene is TRBV4-3, the J gene TRBJ1-4; weak D call: TRBD1 (6 bases). The germline V and J ends were trimmed by 0 bases and 6 bases, with 20 bases remaining between them. Germline CDR1 is LGHNA and CDR2 is YSLEER. The CDR3 has 18 amino acids. CDR3 coding DNA: TGCGCCAGCAGCCAAGACCCGGGGGGCGGCTATGGGGATGAAAAACTGTTTTTT. This codes for CASSQDPGGGYGDEKLFF.

This sequence joins TRBV6-2 or TRBV6-3 and TRBJ2-1; D unclear. In germline, CDR1 is MNHEY, CDR2 SVGEGT. The CDR3 runs 11 residues. V dropped 0 bases and J dropped 10 bases, with 4 bases sitting between them. Here the CDR3 reads CASSYSREQFF. The CDR3 coding sequence is TGTGCCAGCAGTTACTCTCGAGAGCAGTTCTTC.

This chain uses TRBV24-1 with TRBJ2-6; D gene unclear. The CDR3 is 18 amino acids. Deletions cut 2 bases from V and 4 bases from J, with 17 bases between. The V gene's germline CDR1 is KGHDR and CDR2 SFDVKD. The CDR3: CATSDWRPSAAGANVLTF. The CDR3 DNA is TGTGCCACCAGTGATTGGAGACCTTCTGCGGCCGGGGCCAACGTCCTGACTTTC.

The V and J genes are TRBV4-3 and TRBJ2-6; D might be TRBD1 (6 bases). The CDR3 runs to 19 residues. The V end lost 0 bases, the J end lost 0 bases, and 15 bases lay between the germline ends. Germline-derived CDR1 and CDR2 are LGHNA and YSLEER. CDR3 nucleotides: TGCGCCAGCAGCCAAGACCGACCAGGGGACCTCTCTGGGGCCAACGTCCTGACTTTC. Amino acid sequence: CASSQDRPGDLSGANVLTF.

The J gene is TRBJ1-1, the V gene TRBV29-1; possible D gene TRBD1, 6 bases. This CDR3 spans 19 amino acids. CDR1 SQVTM and CDR2 ANQGSEA come from the germline V gene. Trimming stripped 0 bases from V and 5 bases from J, with 28 bases between. CDR3 nucleotides: TGCAGCGTTGAAGATCTCTGGACCGAAAGGGGGTTGAGTAGGACTGAAGCTTTCTTT. Residues: CSVEDLWTERGLSRTEAFF.

V usage is TRBV11-2 and J usage is TRBJ2-5; the match to TRBD2 covers 9 bases. V lost 1 base, J lost 2 bases, and 2 bases stayed unmatched. The length of the CDR3 is 15 residues. CDR1 and CDR2 (germline): SGHAT, FQNNGV. The CDR3 region is CASSLVRGGQETQYF. CDR3 sequence (DNA): TGTGCCAGCAGCTTAGTGCGGGGGGGACAAGAGACCCAGTACTTC.

This clone was counted a single time. This rearrangement joins TRBV18 to TRBJ2-3; 9 nucleotides match TRBD1. CDR1 and CDR2 (germline): KGHSH, LQKENI. The ends lost 0 bases at V and 0 bases at J; junction bases unmatched: 7. The length of the CDR3 is 18 residues. CDR3 region: CASSPPGQGGGSTDTQYF. The CDR3 DNA is TGTGCCAGCTCACCACCGGGACAGGGAGGTGGGAGCACAGATACGCAGTATTTT. Full variable domain (outside the CDR3, taken from reference TRBV18 and TRBJ2-3): NAGVMQNPRHLVRRRGQEARLRCSPMKGHSHVYWYRQLPEEGLKFMVYLQKENIIDESGMPKERFSAEFPKEGPSILRIQQVVRGDSAAYFCASSPPGQGGGSTDTQYFGPGTRLTVL.

The chain employs TRBV19 and TRBJ2-7; possibly TRBD1 or TRBD2 for D (5 bases each). Trimming removed 6 bases from V and 2 bases from J, with 17 bases in between. This CDR3 spans 15 amino acids. CDR1 and CDR2 (germline): LNHDA, SQIVND (reference sequence). Here the CDR3 DNA reads TGTGCCAGTAGCGAACCGGGACGGGGAACCTACGAGCAGTACTTC. It codes for CASSEPGRGTYEQYF.

In its sample, this clone was seen once. Other DNA sequences within the sample encode an identical CDR3. The chain combines TRBV9 with TRBJ1-6; D is undetermined. This CDR3 is 16 amino acids long. Germline lookup yields CDR1 SGDLS and CDR2 YYNGEE. The ends were cut back, 0 bases at V and 0 bases at J, with 7 bases in the middle. The CDR3 reads CASSVGSSSYNSPLHF. The CDR3 DNA reads as TGTGCCAGCAGCGTAGGGAGCAGCTCCTATAATTCACCCCTCCACTTT.

The CDR3 here is CASRIRTVQETQYF. The CDR3 DNA sequence: TGTGCCAGCAGGATCCGGACAGTTCAAGAGACCCAGTACTTC. The genes are TRBV6-5 and TRBJ2-5; TRBD1 might be the D (6 bases). Germline CDR1 and CDR2: MNHEY and SVGAGI. CDR3 length: 14 amino acids. Trimming pared 6 bases from V and 2 bases from J, leaving 13 bases between.

This rearrangement joins TRBV7-6 to TRBJ1-5; 7 bases are shared with TRBD1. The CDR3 is 14 amino acids. V shed 5 bases, J shed 6 bases, and the junction held 7 bases outside the gene matches. Germline V CDR1 and CDR2: SGHVS, FNYEAQ. DNA for the CDR3: TGTGCCAGCAGCGCCGACAGGGAGGGTCAGCCCCAGCATTTT. Amino acid sequence: CASSADREGQPQHF.

Turning to this clone: Within the sample, other DNA sequences also encode this same CDR3. The chain carries TRBV7-2 and TRBJ2-5; D is undetermined. The CDR3 is made up of 13 amino acids. Germline V lookup: CDR1 SGHTA, CDR2 FQGNSA. Trimming removed 5 bases at V and 5 bases at J, with 12 bases between. CDR3 DNA sequence: TGTGCCAGCAGCCCCCGCCCCCAGGAGACCCAGTACTTC. This encodes CASSPRPQETQYF.

The chain carries TRBV7-3 and TRBJ2-1; the match to TRBD1 covers 10 bases. CDR1 SGHTA and CDR2 FQGTGA come from the germline V gene. This CDR3 has 15 amino acids. Unmatched junction bases numbered 10, after V lost 5 bases and J lost 9 bases. The CDR3 DNA sequence: TGTGCCAGCAGCCCTGGGACAGGGGTGTGGGGTGAGCAGTTCTTC. Encoded protein: CASSPGTGVWGEQFF.

The V gene is TRBV10-3, the J gene TRBJ1-2; D unclear. This CDR3 contains 13 residues. Trimming took off 1 base at V and 7 bases at J, with 10 bases between the two ends. CDR1 ENHRY and CDR2 SYGVKD come from the germline V gene. CDR3 DNA sequence: TGTGCCATCAGTGAGTTAGGAGAAGGTGGCTACACCTTC. Encoded protein: CAISELGEGGYTF.

A word on this clone: The sample holds other DNA sequences that translate to the same CDR3. The rearrangement joins TRBV7-2 to TRBJ2-5, with TRBD2 as a possible D gene (6 bases). V was cut by 0 bases and J by 2 bases, with 7 bases left in between. CDR3 length equals 14 residues. CDR1 is SGHTA, CDR2 FQGNSA, per germline. CDR3 sequence (DNA): TGTGCCAGCAGCTTAGCGGGGGGTCAAGAGACCCAGTACTTC. Translated, it gives CASSLAGGQETQYF.

This chain connects TRBV11-3 to TRBJ1-3; 10 nucleotides line up with TRBD1. The CDR3 sequence is 15 residues long. V was clipped by 7 bases and J by 7 bases; unmatched bases: 10. Looked up from germline, CDR1 is SGHNT and CDR2 is YENEEA. The CDR3 loop reads CASTPGQGTSNTIYF. The CDR3 DNA sequence: TGTGCCAGCACACCGGGACAGGGGACCTCGAACACCATATATTTT.

The genes are TRBV2 and TRBJ1-4; a possible D gene is TRBD1 (6 bases). V lost 6 bases and J 4 bases, leaving 12 bases between the germline ends. The CDR3 totals 14 residues. Germline CDR1 reads SNHLY; CDR2 reads FYNNEI. CDR3 sequence reads: CASRRGQSNEKLFF. DNA for the CDR3: TGTGCCAGCAGGAGAGGACAGAGTAATGAAAAACTGTTTTTT. The full variable domain, with the rest looked up from reference TRBV2 and TRBJ1-4, is EPEVTQTPSHQVTQMGQEVILRCVPISNHLYFYWYRQILGQKVEFLVSFYNNEISEKSEIFDDQFSVERPDGSNFTLKIRSTKLEDSAMYFCASRRGQSNEKLFFGSGTQLSVL.

The chain couples TRBV10-3 to TRBJ2-2, with TRBD1 matching 10 bases. CDR1 and CDR2 from the germline V gene are ENHRY and SYGVKD. V lost 6 bases, J lost 3 bases, and 4 bases stayed unmatched. This CDR3 comprises 15 residues. In DNA form, the CDR3 reads TGTGCCATCAGGACAGGGGGCCCATACACCGGGGAGCTGTTTTTT. This encodes CAIRTGGPYTGELFF.